Shown below are 27 T cell receptor beta chains from a single sample sequenced in a study. TCRdb independently ran MiXCR on the 5' RACE reads; one entry per CDR3 protein. Of tens of thousands of distinct CDR3 sequences listed, around a fifth are singletons. Sequencing was performed on memory CD4+ T cells sorted from a lymph node. Noted subset: memory CD4+ T cells, CD4+CD45RO+CD25-. The receptor set was obtained from a female donor with breast cancer.

This clonotype was counted between two and nine times. The chain employs TRBV6-6 and TRBJ1-5; 9 nucleotides match TRBD1. The J segment lost 12 bases and the V segment lost 5 bases, leaving 20 bases of the junction unmatched. In germline, CDR1 is MNHNY, CDR2 SVGAGI (reference sequence). This CDR3 has 17 amino acids. CDR3 residues: CASSTGTGYRPPILQHF. The CDR3, as DNA: TGTGCCAGCAGTACCGGGACAGGGTATAGGCCCCCAATCCTCCAGCATTTT.

The chain carries TRBV5-5 and TRBJ1-2, with D unresolved. V lost 3 bases, J lost 4 bases, and 16 bases lay in between. The CDR3 is 15 amino acids. Germline loops: CDR1 SGHKS, CDR2 YYEKEE (reference sequence). CDR3: CASSSAGRELYGYTF. Here the CDR3 DNA reads TGTGCCAGCAGCTCGGCGGGCAGAGAGCTCTATGGCTACACCTTC.

The V and J genes are TRBV10-3 and TRBJ2-3; D may be TRBD2 (5 bases). V lost 7 bases, J lost 4 bases, and 12 bases lay in between. Germline CDR1 is ENHRY and CDR2 is SYGVKD. The length of the CDR3 is 13 residues. Written as DNA, the CDR3 is TGTGCCATCAAGGAGGCTAGCCCAGATACGCAGTATTTT. Residues: CAIKEASPDTQYF.

This clonotype has at least ten counts. This chain connects TRBV12-3 or TRBV12-4 to TRBJ1-1; D is unclear. The CDR3 contains 13 residues. Trimming took off 6 bases at V and 6 bases at J, with 14 bases between the two ends. CDR3 nucleotides: TGTGCCAGCAGAAAGACACTTGAGGCTGAAGCTTTCTTT. This gives the protein CASRKTLEAEAFF.

This clonotype turned up a few times. DNA of the CDR3: TGTGCCAGCAGCTTAGGGGGATCCACGGACGAGACCCAGTACTTC. Residues: CASSLGGSTDETQYF. The chain is built from TRBV7-2 and TRBJ2-5; no clear D gene. Germline V gene data show CDR1 as SGHTA and CDR2 as FQGNSA. This CDR3 region has 15 residues. V gave up 1 base and J gave up 5 bases, with 14 bases separating them.

This clonotype was detected only a few times. V and J are TRBV9 and TRBJ2-5, with D possibly being TRBD2 (6 bases). Trimming left V 3 bases short and J 4 bases short, with 16 bases between. The CDR3 length is 15 residues. CDR1 SGDLS and CDR2 YYNGEE come from the germline V gene. The CDR3 DNA reads as TGTGCCAGCAGCGGACGACGCGGAGCGGGAGAGACCCAGTACTTC. Its protein is CASSGRRGAGETQYF.

The chain links TRBV11-1 to TRBJ1-2; 8 bases are a match to TRBD1. Per the germline V gene, CDR1 is SGHAT and CDR2 is FQDESV (reference sequence). The V gene end was trimmed by 5 bases and the J gene end by 1 base; junction bases not matched to a gene: 3. This CDR3 contains 14 residues. CDR3 sequence: CASSPGQGNYGYTF. Written as DNA, the CDR3 is TGTGCCAGCAGCCCTGGACAGGGTAACTATGGCTACACCTTC.

This clonotype showed up many times. This chain connects TRBV5-1 to TRBJ2-7, with D maybe TRBD1 (6 bases). Germline V lookup: CDR1 SGHRS, CDR2 YFSETQ. V lost 1 base to trimming and J lost 5 bases, with 19 bases between them. The length of the CDR3 is 16 residues. CDR3 residues: CASSLRIQGTRNEQYF. CDR3 DNA sequence: TGCGCCAGCAGCTTGCGGATACAGGGAACAAGGAACGAGCAGTACTTC. The complete variable domain, with remaining parts taken from reference TRBV5-1 and TRBJ2-7, reads KAGVTQTPRYLIKTRGQQVTLSCSPISGHRSVSWYQQTPGQGLQFLFEYFSETQRNKGNFPGRFSGRQFSNSRSEMNVSTLELGDSALYLCASSLRIQGTRNEQYFGPGTRLTVT.

J is TRBJ2-4 and V is TRBV7-2; 8 nucleotides align to TRBD2. V was pared by 1 base and J by 15 bases, with 8 bases of the junction left unmatched. CDR3 length: 13 residues. Germline values: CDR1 SGHTA, CDR2 FQGNSA. DNA for the CDR3: TGTGCCAGCAGCTTAGAGGCGGGACTAGGGGTGTACTTC. Translation gives CASSLEAGLGVYF.

This clonotype was counted many times. The chain couples TRBV7-2 to TRBJ1-1; D remains ambiguous. Germline values: CDR1 SGHTA, CDR2 FQGNSA. This CDR3 is built from 13 residues. Trimming took off 0 bases at V and 8 bases at J, with 10 bases between the two ends. CDR3 sequence: CASSLAEMFEAFF. The CDR3 bases are TGTGCCAGCAGCTTAGCGGAAATGTTCGAAGCTTTCTTT.

This clonotype was detected ten times or more. As DNA, the CDR3 is TGTGCCAGCAGGGTCAGGGGCACTGAAGCTTTCTTT. Its protein is CASRVRGTEAFF. This rearrangement joins TRBV2 to TRBJ1-1; TRBD1 is a possible D gene (6 bases). CDR1 is SNHLY, CDR2 FYNNEI, per germline. The CDR3 spans 12 residues. Trimming left V 6 bases short and J 4 bases short, with 9 bases between.

This clonotype appeared a few times. The chain carries TRBV9 and TRBJ2-3; tentative D call: TRBD2 (6 bases). Trimming cost V 0 bases and J 4 bases, with 12 bases left between them. The CDR3 consists of 15 residues. CDR1 and CDR2 from the germline V gene are SGDLS and YYNGEE. CDR3 protein: CASSVGGVRADTQYF. The CDR3 nucleotides read TGTGCCAGCAGCGTAGGGGGGGTCCGGGCAGATACGCAGTATTTT.

This clonotype was seen only a few times. V and J are TRBV7-8 and TRBJ2-5; either TRBD1 or TRBD2 may fit D (5 bases each). Germline V gene data show CDR1 as SGHVS and CDR2 as FQNEAQ. V was cut by 5 bases and J by 13 bases, with 23 bases left in between. CDR3 size: 14 residues. CDR3 sequence reads: CASSQAHVGTKWYF. CDR3 nucleotide sequence: TGTGCCAGCAGCCAGGCACATGTAGGGACGAAGTGGTACTTC.

The chain joins TRBV12-3 or TRBV12-4 to TRBJ2-5; 9 bases agree with TRBD2. V lost 6 bases to trimming and J lost 5 bases; unmatched junction nucleotides: 7. This CDR3 has 14 residues. The DNA for the CDR3 is TGTGCCAGCAGGCGAGCGGGAGGCCGGGAGACCCAGTACTTC. Translated: CASRRAGGRETQYF.

The chain employs TRBV5-1 and TRBJ1-1, with D perhaps TRBD1 (6 bases). This CDR3 spans 15 amino acids. The germline V gene encodes CDR1 SGHRS and CDR2 YFSETQ. With 1 base removed from V and 1 base from J, the gap between germline ends came to 11 bases. The CDR3 is CASSLRSTGNTEAFF. In nucleotides, the CDR3 is TGCGCCAGCAGCTTGAGGTCGACAGGGAACACTGAAGCTTTCTTT.

This clonotype was recorded a few times. The chain links TRBV6-1 to TRBJ2-7; D unclear. V lost 10 bases to trimming and J lost 7 bases, with 23 bases between them. The CDR3 contains 14 residues. In germline, CDR1 is MNHNS, CDR2 SASEGT. CDR3 DNA: TGTGCCACCATAAGAATAGGGTACCCGAGAGAGCAGTACTTC. Translated, it gives CATIRIGYPREQYF.

The J gene is TRBJ2-1, the V gene TRBV5-1, with TRBD2 matching 7 bases. Trimming cost V 4 bases and J 0 bases; bases outside gene matches: 10. In germline, CDR1 is SGHRS, CDR2 YFSETQ. CDR3 length equals 17 residues. CDR3 in amino acids: CASSGEGRLSSYNEQFF. CDR3 sequence (DNA): TGCGCCAGCAGCGGGGAGGGCCGCTTAAGCTCCTACAATGAGCAGTTCTTC.

The CDR3 here is CAIRSDIHRDGYTF. DNA of the CDR3: TGTGCCATCAGAAGCGACATCCACAGGGATGGCTACACCTTC. The gene calls are TRBV10-3 and TRBJ1-2; D is perhaps TRBD1 (6 bases). V gave up 6 bases and J gave up 6 bases, with 17 bases separating them. CDR3 length: 14 residues. Germline CDR1 reads ENHRY; CDR2 reads SYGVKD.

This sequence joins TRBV7-2 and TRBJ2-7; 9 bases fit TRBD2. Germline lookup yields CDR1 SGHTA and CDR2 FQGNSA. This CDR3 is built from 15 residues. With V trimmed by 1 base and J by 6 bases, 7 bases remained unmatched. CDR3 in DNA: TGTGCCAGCAGCTTAGTATTAGCGGGAGACGGCGAGCAGTACTTC. It translates to CASSLVLAGDGEQYF.

In this sample, this clonotype turned up a few times. The rearrangement links TRBV20-1 to TRBJ2-5, with 10 bases identical to TRBD1. V trimming: 2 bases; J trimming: 4 bases; junction bases outside the gene matches: 4. Germline CDR1 and CDR2: DFQATT and SNEGSKA (reference sequence). The CDR3 runs 14 residues. In nucleotides, the CDR3 is TGCAGTGCTAGATCCGACAGGGGGCCAGAGACCCAGTACTTC. It yields the protein CSARSDRGPETQYF.

This clonotype was picked up one time. This sequence joins TRBV11-3 and TRBJ2-7; 10 nucleotides line up with TRBD2. This CDR3 is 15 amino acids long. V was clipped by 5 bases and J by 6 bases; unmatched bases: 10. The germline gives CDR1 SGHNT, CDR2 YENEEA. The CDR3 DNA is TGTGCCAGCAGCAAGACTACTAGCGGGATCGGCGAGCAGTACTTC. This codes for CASSKTTSGIGEQYF.

Remarks on this clonotype: A much more abundant neighbour one base away suggests this may be a read error. This sequence joins TRBV2 and TRBJ1-2, with no clear D. Germline V gene lookup returns CDR1 SNHLY and CDR2 FYNNEI. This CDR3 has 13 amino acids. CDR3 sequence reads: CASSEVTFYGCTF. In DNA, the CDR3 is TGTGCCAGCAGTGAAGTGACGTTCTATGGCTGCACCTTC.

This clonotype was counted at least ten times. This rearrangement joins TRBV5-1 to TRBJ1-2, with TRBD1 as a possible D gene (6 bases). Trimming shortened V by 2 bases and J by 3 bases, and 20 bases separated the two germline ends. There are 17 residues in the CDR3. Germline lookup yields CDR1 SGHRS and CDR2 YFSETQ. CDR3 sequence: CASSLRVVAGDDYGYTF. CDR3 nucleotide sequence: TGCGCCAGCAGCTTAAGGGTGGTGGCAGGGGACGACTATGGCTACACCTTC.

J is TRBJ1-5 and V is TRBV12-3 or TRBV12-4, with D perhaps matching TRBD1 (5 bases). This CDR3 spans 13 amino acids. The V gene lost 6 bases and the J gene lost 3 bases, with 9 bases spanning the gap. CDR3 coding DNA: TGTGCCAGCAGGGGGACCCTCAATCAGCCCCAGCATTTT. Translated, it gives CASRGTLNQPQHF.

This clonotype was seen once. The junction departs from the called germline gene at one end, perhaps through a read error. The gene calls are TRBV5-5 and TRBJ1-4; tentatively, D is TRBD1 (5 bases). The CDR3 is made up of 12 amino acids. Germline V gene lookup returns CDR1 SGHKS and CDR2 YYEKEE (reference sequence). DNA of the CDR3: TGTGCCAGCAGGCTAATAGGGGAAAAACTTGTTTTT. It codes for CASRLIGEKLVF.

In DNA form, the CDR3 reads TGTGCCAGCATGCTTAATAGCAATCAGCCCCAGCATTTT. Translation gives CASMLNSNQPQHF. V usage is TRBV2 and J usage is TRBJ1-5; D is uncertain. CDR1 is SNHLY, CDR2 FYNNEI, per germline. V dropped 7 bases and J dropped 0 bases, with 7 bases sitting between them. The CDR3 totals 13 residues.

This clonotype was counted a few times. The chain recombines TRBV7-2 with TRBJ1-2, with TRBD1 matching 7 bases. V trimming: 5 bases; J trimming: 12 bases; junction bases outside the gene matches: 6. CDR3 length: 11 residues. The germline V gene has CDR1 SGHTA and CDR2 FQGNSA. CDR3 nucleotide sequence: TGTGCCAGCAGCCCCAACAGGGGTGACACCTTC. Translating it yields CASSPNRGDTF.